This T cell receptor beta chain was documented in a study of blood T cell repertoires in COVID-19. Study as a whole: COVID-19 samples from acute and convalescent phases originated in the United States, Italy and Spain. In each case, the material was cDNA or gDNA derived from T cells, B-cell-depleted T cells, or PBMCs.

Per the original methods: Estimated nucleated cell counts came from reference gene primer amplification. Clones were read by immunoSEQ multiplex PCR, and TCRdb kept only the in-frame ones, dropping some. V and J calls plus clone size are reproduced from that table; the DNA served to infer D and trimming. The sample has some 190,000 clones, approximately 85% seen once; the top ten hold approximately 7%. From germline, CDR1 is SGHRS and CDR2 YFSETQ. J was trimmed by 3 bases and V by 4 bases; bases with no gene match: 5. CDR3 length: 16 amino acids. Material: peripheral blood. The origin of this receptor is a man older than 75 with COVID-19, enrolled during active disease. This chain joins TRBV5-1 and TRBJ1-4, with TRBD1 matching 11 bases. CDR3 nucleotides: TGCGCCAGCAGCGGGGACAGGGGGAGCGCTAATGAAAAACTGTTTTTT. Protein product: CASSGDRGSANEKLFF.